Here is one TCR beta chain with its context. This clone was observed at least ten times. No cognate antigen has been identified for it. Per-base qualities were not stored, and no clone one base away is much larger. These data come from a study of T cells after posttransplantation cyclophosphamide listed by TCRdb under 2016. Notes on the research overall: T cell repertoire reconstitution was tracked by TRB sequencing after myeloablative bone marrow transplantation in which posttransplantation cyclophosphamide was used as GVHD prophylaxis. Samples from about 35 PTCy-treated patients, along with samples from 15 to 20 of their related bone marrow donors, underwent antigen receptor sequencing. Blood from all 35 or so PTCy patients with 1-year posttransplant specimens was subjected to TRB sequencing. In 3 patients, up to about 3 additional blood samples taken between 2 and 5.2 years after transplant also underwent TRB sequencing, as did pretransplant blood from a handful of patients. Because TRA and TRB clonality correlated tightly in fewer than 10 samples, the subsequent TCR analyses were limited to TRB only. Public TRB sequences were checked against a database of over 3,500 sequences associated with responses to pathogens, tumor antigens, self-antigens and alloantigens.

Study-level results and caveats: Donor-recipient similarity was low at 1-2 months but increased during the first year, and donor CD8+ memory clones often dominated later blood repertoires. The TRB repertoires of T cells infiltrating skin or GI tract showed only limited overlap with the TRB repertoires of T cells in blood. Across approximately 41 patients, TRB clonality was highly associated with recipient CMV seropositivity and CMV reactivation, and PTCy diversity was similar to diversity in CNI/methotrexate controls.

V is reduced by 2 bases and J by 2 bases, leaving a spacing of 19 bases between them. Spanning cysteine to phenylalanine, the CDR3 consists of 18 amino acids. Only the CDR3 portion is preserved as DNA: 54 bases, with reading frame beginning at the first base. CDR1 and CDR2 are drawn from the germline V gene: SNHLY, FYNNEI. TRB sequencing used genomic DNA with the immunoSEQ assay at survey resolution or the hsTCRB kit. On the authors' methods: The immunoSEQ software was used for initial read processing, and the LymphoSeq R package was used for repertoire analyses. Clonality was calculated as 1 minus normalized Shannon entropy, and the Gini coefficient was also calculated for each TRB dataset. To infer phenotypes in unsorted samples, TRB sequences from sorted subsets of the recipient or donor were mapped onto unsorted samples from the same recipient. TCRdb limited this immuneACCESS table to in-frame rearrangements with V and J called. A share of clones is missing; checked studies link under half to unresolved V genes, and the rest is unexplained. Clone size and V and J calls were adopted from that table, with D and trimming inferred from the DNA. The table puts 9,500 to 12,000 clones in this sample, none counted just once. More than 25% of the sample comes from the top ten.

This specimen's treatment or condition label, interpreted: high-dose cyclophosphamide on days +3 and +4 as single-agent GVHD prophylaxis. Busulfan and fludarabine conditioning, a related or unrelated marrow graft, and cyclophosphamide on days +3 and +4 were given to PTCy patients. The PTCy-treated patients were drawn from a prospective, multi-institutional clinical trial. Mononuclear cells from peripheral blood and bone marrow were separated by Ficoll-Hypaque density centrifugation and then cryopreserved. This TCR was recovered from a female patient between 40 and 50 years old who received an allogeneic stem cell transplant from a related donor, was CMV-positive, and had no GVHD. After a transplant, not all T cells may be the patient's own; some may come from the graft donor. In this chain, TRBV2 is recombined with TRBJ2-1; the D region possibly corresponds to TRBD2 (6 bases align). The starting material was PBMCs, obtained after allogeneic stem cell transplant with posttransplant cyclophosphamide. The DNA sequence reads TGTGCCAGCAGTGAAACCGGGCCGGCGGGGTCACCCTACAATGAGCAGTTCTTC. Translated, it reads CASSETGPAGSPYNEQFF.